This T cell receptor (beta chain) appears in the sequencing data of a study of blood T cell repertoires in COVID-19. Across the study: Two negative PCRs, clearance, or symptom resolution were required of recovered Cohort 3 donors.

Methods used by the authors: Nucleated cell counts were estimated from reference gene primer amplification. Data came from immunoSEQ multiplex PCR; TCRdb stores just in-frame clones and leaves some out. Clone size and V and J calls were adopted from that table, with D and trimming inferred from the DNA. Of about 200,000 clones in the sample, 86% were seen once. This clone was recorded a few times. Clinical history as reported by participants underpinned cohort assignment. The source is a woman aged 40 to 49 in a cohort exposed to, infected with or recovered from COVID-19 (not recorded which). Material: PBMCs or T cells enriched from blood (not recorded which).

CDR3 in amino acids: CASSLGAGRTEAFF. In nucleotides, the CDR3 is TGTGCCAGCAGCTTAGGTGCAGGCCGCACTGAAGCTTTCTTT. V usage is TRBV11-2 and J usage is TRBJ1-1; no firm D call. V dropped 1 base and J dropped 4 bases, with 10 bases sitting between them. Germline assignment: CDR1 SGHAT and CDR2 FQNNGV. The CDR3 runs 14 residues.